A selection of T cell receptor beta chains follows, all from one sample in a study of response to subunit inactivated influenza vaccine. One entry per CDR3 protein, called by TCRdb with MiXCR from the RT-PCR reads. The table lists about 520,000 distinct CDR3 sequences, 25% of them singletons, with 1.5% to 2% in the top ten. The material sequenced was CD4+ T cells sorted from PBMCs, taken around 5 days after vaccination. Receptors originate from a man aged 50-60 years who received an inactivated influenza vaccine. Each CDR3 is given with its conserved first and last residue. A D gene is named only where the DNA matches it firmly. Clone size, where shown, is once, few, many, or a class for clones that have expanded.

CDR3 | DNA | size | D | J | V
CASSPRAVSSYNEQFF | TGTGCCAGCAGCCCTAGAGCGGTAAGCTCCTACAATGAGCAGTTCTTC | . | . | TRBJ2-1 | TRBV9
CSARDWRGSSYNEQFF | TGCAGTGCTAGAGATTGGCGGGGGAGCTCCTACAATGAGCAGTTCTTC | few | TRBD2 | TRBJ2-1 | TRBV20-1
CASSLEGSYEQYF | TGCGCCAGCAGCTTGGAAGGTTCCTACGAGCAGTACTTC | many | . | TRBJ2-7 | TRBV5-1
CSASQGPGANVLTF | TGCAGTGCTAGCCAGGGCCCTGGGGCCAACGTCCTGACTTTC | few | . | TRBJ2-6 | TRBV20-1
CSARGGTGSTDTQYF | TGCAGTGCTAGAGGAGGGACAGGCTCTACAGATACGCAGTATTTT | few | TRBD1 | TRBJ2-3 | TRBV20-1
CASSKPGQGGRNEQFF | TGCGCCAGCAGCAAACCGGGACAGGGGGGTCGGAATGAGCAGTTCTTC | few | TRBD1 | TRBJ2-1 | TRBV5-1
CSARAGFNEKLFF | TGCAGTGCTAGAGCGGGGTTTAATGAAAAACTGTTTTTT | . | . | TRBJ1-4 | TRBV20-1
CASSWVRDNEQFF | TGTGCCAGCAGCTGGGTGCGGGACAATGAGCAGTTCTTC | . | . | TRBJ2-1 | TRBV7-2
CASSGVRNTQYF | TGTGCCAGCAGCGGGGTGCGGAATACGCAGTATTTT | . | . | TRBJ2-3 | TRBV9
CASSSGQGDNEQFF | TGTGCCAGCAGTTCGGGACAGGGGGACAATGAGCAGTTCTTC | few | TRBD1 | TRBJ2-1 | TRBV27
CASSPRQGRPKNEQFF | TGTGCCAGCAGCCCAAGACAGGGCCGACCCAAGAATGAGCAGTTCTTC | . | TRBD1 | TRBJ2-1 | TRBV7-8
CSARDQPSRGRAGELFF | TGCAGTGCTAGAGATCAGCCTAGCCGGGGACGCGCCGGGGAGCTGTTTTTT | . | . | TRBJ2-2 | TRBV20-1
CASSSGGGGNTEAFF | TGCGCCAGCAGCTCGGGAGGTGGGGGGAACACTGAAGCTTTCTTT | few | . | TRBJ1-1 | TRBV5-1
CASSVSGGRDNEQFF | TGTGCCAGCAGCGTATCCGGGGGTAGAGACAATGAGCAGTTCTTC | few | . | TRBJ2-1 | TRBV9
CASSLTGGGLASTDTQYF | TGCGCCAGCAGCCTGACAGGGGGAGGCCTGGCTAGCACAGATACGCAGTATTTT | once | TRBD1 | TRBJ2-3 | TRBV5-1
CASSLQDLGNTEAFF | TGCGCCAGCAGCTTGCAGGATCTGGGGAACACTGAAGCTTTCTTT | few | . | TRBJ1-1 | TRBV5-1
CASSLWTNTEAFF | TGTGCCAGCAGCCTCTGGACGAACACTGAAGCTTTCTTT | few | . | TRBJ1-1 | TRBV7-9
CASSYSISMATEAFF | TGTGCCAGCAGTTACTCTATATCGATGGCCACTGAAGCTTTCTTT | . | . | TRBJ1-1 | TRBV6-5
CASSESAAQETQYF | TGCGCCAGCAGTGAGTCGGCAGCCCAAGAGACCCAGTACTTC | . | . | TRBJ2-5 | TRBV10-1
CASSQEQENTEAFF | TGTGCCAGCAGCCAAGAACAGGAGAACACTGAAGCTTTCTTT | . | . | TRBJ1-1 | TRBV3-1
CSVLAQETQYF | TGCAGTGTTTTAGCGCAAGAGACCCAGTACTTC | . | . | TRBJ2-5 | TRBV20-1
CSPPGLPYEQYF | TGCAGCCCTCCGGGACTCCCCTACGAGCAGTACTTC | many | . | TRBJ2-7 | TRBV29-1
CASSSKQGWETQYF | TGCGCCAGCAGCTCCAAACAGGGGTGGGAGACCCAGTACTTC | few | TRBD1 | TRBJ2-5 | TRBV5-1
CASSQGTGGSYEQYF | TGTGCCAGCAGTCAAGGGACAGGGGGATCCTACGAGCAGTACTTC | few | TRBD1 | TRBJ2-7 | TRBV27
CATSDQDRVSYNEQFF | TGTGCCACCAGTGACCAGGACAGGGTTTCCTACAATGAGCAGTTCTTC | . | TRBD1 | TRBJ2-1 | TRBV24-1
CASSQDRGGQGVYNEQFF | TGCGCCAGCAGCCAAGACCGGGGGGGTCAGGGGGTCTACAATGAGCAGTTCTTC | . | . | TRBJ2-1 | TRBV4-3
CSAILTGTRGEQYF | TGCAGTGCTATCCTTACCGGGACTAGAGGCGAGCAGTACTTC | few | TRBD2 | TRBJ2-7 | TRBV20-1
CASSAQGFDYEQYF | TGTGCCAGCAGTGCCCAGGGGTTTGACTACGAGCAGTACTTC | . | . | TRBJ2-7 | TRBV2
CASSSPLAWGGSTDTQYF | TGTGCCAGCAGTTCTCCCCTAGCGTGGGGAGGTAGCACAGATACGCAGTATTTT | . | . | TRBJ2-3 | TRBV28
CASSAYRGTSYNEQFF | TGTGCCAGCAGTGCCTACAGGGGGACTTCCTACAATGAGCAGTTCTTC | few | TRBD1 | TRBJ2-1 | TRBV11-1
CASSSRTSTGANVLTF | TGTGCCAGCAGCTCAAGGACATCTACTGGGGCCAACGTCCTGACTTTC | . | . | TRBJ2-6 | TRBV7-3
CASTLDMFGEQFF | TGTGCCAGCACCTTGGATATGTTTGGTGAGCAGTTCTTC | . | . | TRBJ2-1 | TRBV11-1
CASSYRQGQETQYF | TGTGCCAGCAGTTACCGACAGGGCCAAGAGACCCAGTACTTC | . | TRBD1 | TRBJ2-5 | TRBV6-5
CASNTGRTAYGYTF | TGTGCCAGTAACACTGGTCGGACGGCGTATGGCTACACCTTC | few | . | TRBJ1-2 | TRBV19
CASSGQGVYEQYF | TGCGCCAGCAGTGGCCAGGGAGTCTACGAGCAGTACTTC | . | . | TRBJ2-7 | TRBV10-1
CASSFKPLGNNEQFF | TGTGCCAGCAGTTTCAAGCCGCTGGGGAACAATGAGCAGTTCTTC | few | . | TRBJ2-1 | TRBV12-3/TRBV12-4
CASSGRTYNEQFF | TGTGCCAGCAGTGGTCGCACCTACAATGAGCAGTTCTTC | . | . | TRBJ2-1 | TRBV2
CASTEASGRSRETQYF | TGTGCCAGTACTGAGGCTAGCGGGAGGAGCAGGGAGACCCAGTACTTC | . | TRBD2 | TRBJ2-5 | TRBV19
CASSLERGEQFF | TGTGCCAGCAGCTTAGAGAGGGGTGAGCAGTTCTTC | few | . | TRBJ2-1 | TRBV7-2
CASRTQGAGEKLFF | TGTGCCAGCAGGACACAGGGGGCAGGTGAAAAACTGTTTTTT | few | TRBD1 | TRBJ1-4 | TRBV2
CATSDHRGGVYGYTF | TGTGCCACCAGTGATCACAGGGGTGGGGTCTATGGCTACACCTTC | few | TRBD1 | TRBJ1-2 | TRBV24-1
CASSSDHLVTQYF | TGTGCCAGCAGCTCGGACCACTTGGTGACCCAGTACTTC | . | . | TRBJ2-5 | TRBV5-4
CSARVQGNYEQYF | TGCAGTGCTAGAGTGCAGGGAAACTACGAGCAGTACTTC | few | . | TRBJ2-7 | TRBV20-1
CASSVSPRGEQFF | TGTGCCAGCAGCGTCTCCCCAAGAGGTGAGCAGTTCTTC | once | . | TRBJ2-1 | TRBV12-3/TRBV12-4
CASSEDRDYGYTF | TGTGCCAGCTCAGAGGACAGGGACTATGGCTACACCTTC | few | TRBD1 | TRBJ1-2 | TRBV18
CASRTQVNEKLFF | TGTGCCAGCAGGACCCAGGTGAATGAAAAACTGTTTTTT | few | . | TRBJ1-4 | TRBV12-3/TRBV12-4
CASSLRQGANQPQHF | TGTGCCAGCAGTTTGAGACAGGGGGCCAATCAGCCCCAGCATTTT | . | TRBD1 | TRBJ1-5 | TRBV12-3/TRBV12-4
CASSKSGNTEAFF | TGTGCCAGCTCAAAGTCGGGGAACACTGAAGCTTTCTTT | few | . | TRBJ1-1 | TRBV12-3/TRBV12-4
CSARDWLAGVDEQFF | TGCAGTGCTAGAGATTGGTTAGCGGGAGTGGATGAGCAGTTCTTC | few | TRBD2 | TRBJ2-1 | TRBV20-1
CAISERTSGRTDTQYF | TGTGCCATCAGTGAGAGGACTAGCGGTCGCACAGATACGCAGTATTTT | few | TRBD2 | TRBJ2-3 | TRBV10-3
CASRLAGDNYGYTF | TGTGCCAGCAGACTTGCAGGGGATAACTATGGCTACACCTTC | . | . | TRBJ1-2 | TRBV28
CASSPRYLRNQPQHF | TGTGCCAGCAGCCCCAGGTATCTGCGAAATCAGCCCCAGCATTTT | . | . | TRBJ1-5 | TRBV7-8
CATTEGQSKGETQYF | TGTGCCACCACAGAAGGACAGTCGAAGGGGGAGACCCAGTACTTC | few | . | TRBJ2-5 | TRBV10-3
CASSLWGGQRNTEAFF | TGCGCCAGCAGCTTGTGGGGGGGACAGAGGAACACTGAAGCTTTCTTT | many | TRBD1 | TRBJ1-1 | TRBV5-1
CASSLALGQRSQETQYF | TGTGCCAGCAGCTTAGCTCTCGGCCAACGAAGTCAAGAGACCCAGTACTTC | . | . | TRBJ2-5 | TRBV11-1
CASRRGGSPGELFF | TGTGCCAGCAGGAGGGGAGGGAGCCCCGGGGAGCTGTTTTTT | once | TRBD2 | TRBJ2-2 | TRBV6-2/TRBV6-3
CASSSRTEPNYGYTF | TGTGCCAGCAGTTCCCGCACCGAGCCTAACTATGGCTACACCTTC | few | . | TRBJ1-2 | TRBV12-3/TRBV12-4
CASSLNGGDNEQFF | TGCGCCAGCAGCTTAAATGGCGGTGACAATGAGCAGTTCTTC | many | . | TRBJ2-1 | TRBV5-1
CAISGGMGGTHFSYEQYF | TGTGCCATCAGTGGGGGAATGGGTGGGACCCACTTCTCCTACGAGCAGTACTTC | few | . | TRBJ2-7 | TRBV10-3
CASSDTGTILGGELFF | TGTGCCAGCAGCGATACCGGGACCATCCTAGGCGGGGAGCTGTTTTTT | . | . | TRBJ2-2 | TRBV4-2